Listed below are T cell receptor beta chains from one sample, sequenced in a study of control samples from healthy donors and cancer patients. Sequencing used immunoSEQ multiplex PCR; TCRdb keeps in-frame clones, though not all of them. The sample has some 150,000 clones, 80% to 95% seen once. The sequenced sample consisted of blood. The receptors originated from a woman aged 55-69 years in good health. Each CDR3 is given without its conserved first and last residue.

>TRBV7-2
ASSSGTASANEKLF
>TRBV29-1
SVDPGMHEAF
>TRBV5-6
ASRWRSSGAYEQY
>TRBV18
ASSPPVSRGLGDTQY
>TRBV25-1
ASSFSEETQY
>TRBV18
ASSDTGLEAF
>TRBV5-1
ASSLGSDQDTEAF
>TRBV5-4
ASQGQGGNTEAF
>TRBV5-6
ASSLRGSGNTIY
>TRBV9
ASSVQSGTAGYT
>TRBV6-5
ASSYSNRGI
>TRBV4-3
ASSQSLLQGGNTEAF
>TRBV4-3
ASSQGLAGALGANVLT
>TRBV2
ASSLTVNFSYNSPLH
>TRBV9
ASSGSASGGHYEQY
>TRBV28
ASSSGGARTEAF
>TRBV7-2
ASSLQGIPTDEQF
>TRBV12-3/TRBV12-4
ASTQGLGNTIY
>TRBV2
ASSAAGVPNQPQH
>TRBV7-9
ASSLFPGALTYEQY
>TRBV7-9
ASSPPTSGTEAF
>TRBV10-3
AISAVGDEKLF
>TRBV6-5
ASSYSQGYGGELF
>TRBV19
ASSQRNTGELF
>TRBV5-5
ASSRGAEAGYGYT
>TRBV19
ASSFPPSGGYNEQF
>TRBV9
ASSVVSRGRGMNTEAF